This T cell receptor (beta chain) was retrieved from a study of blood T cell repertoires in COVID-19. Turning to the study itself: Some COVID-19 samples were acute and others convalescent; all came from the United States, Italy and Spain. The cDNA or gDNA used as material had been derived from T cells, B-cell-depleted T cells, or PBMCs.

As handled by the study authors: Amplification from reference gene primers served as the basis for estimated nucleated cell counts. Method: immunoSEQ multiplex PCR; TCRdb's copy keeps in-frame clones and lacks some. Clonal size and the V and J genes are those of that table, whereas D and trimming came from the DNA. This repertoire shows roughly 11,000 clones, 70% to 85% found once; its top ten account for 6% to 7.5%. Seattle researchers signed up patients amid active infection and tracked them longitudinally. The germline gives CDR1 MNHEY, CDR2 SVGEGT. The CDR3 runs to 16 residues. The germline V and J ends were trimmed by 0 bases and 1 base, with 12 bases remaining between them.

The receptor was isolated from a man aged 55 to 69 with COVID-19, enrolled during active disease. The chain uses TRBV6-2 or TRBV6-3 and TRBJ1-1; D ambiguous. The source material was peripheral blood. CDR3 residues: CASSYSIWQSNTEAFF. Here the CDR3 DNA reads TGTGCCAGCAGTTACTCGATATGGCAGTCGAACACTGAAGCTTTCTTT.